This T cell receptor beta chain was found in a study of cytomegalovirus exposure and HLA in healthy donors. Across the whole study: Earlier results showed roughly 120 million unique TCR beta sequences derived from around 170 million T cells.

To note about this clone: Its specificity is unknown.

Points from the study as a whole: Among TCR sequences, most were rare, though some public TCRs appeared in many donors. Later genetic work tied a missense DCLRE1C variant to beta-chain V and J trimming.

The CDR3 loop spans 12 amino acids. V was clipped by 1 base and J by 6 bases, with 4 bases between them. The germline CDR1 and CDR2 sequences are SGHTA and FQGNSA. The study ran its PCR with 60 Vbeta and 13 Jbeta primers. Assay used: immunoSEQ multiplex PCR; TCRdb lists only in-frame clones, some missing. The table lists around 140,000 clones. This chain joins TRBV7-2 and TRBJ1-5; D gene uncertain. Sequencing used PBMCs. The sequence came from a woman in her forties or fifties in good health and CMV-seronegative. The CDR3 is CASSLVSQPQHF. The CDR3 DNA follows: TGTGCCAGCAGCTTAGTCAGTCAGCCCCAGCATTTT.